The rows below give T cell receptor beta chains drawn from one sample of a study of shared clonotypes between healthy human individuals. Only in-frame clones appear in the TCRdb table, and some are missing; sequencing was by immunoSEQ multiplex PCR. Of about 1 million clones listed, roughly 75% are singletons. Sequenced material: memory CD4+ T cells sorted from blood. The receptors here all came from a man in his late teens or twenties in good health. The CDR3 runs from the conserved cysteine through the conserved F or W. The D gene is left open where the match is weak. Clone size appears in some rows only: once, few, many, or a class for an expanded clone.

CDR3 protein,CDR3 DNA,D gene,J gene,V gene,clone size
CASSGGVGGLNQPQHF,TGTGCCAGTAGTGGGGGGGTTGGTGGACTCAATCAGCCCCAGCATTTT,.,TRBJ1-5,TRBV19,once
CASRRQTTNEKLFF,TGTGCCAGCCGGCGACAGACAACTAATGAAAAACTGTTTTTT,.,TRBJ1-4,TRBV28,.
CASSQEQTSGPSTDTQYF,TGCGCCAGCAGCCAGGAACAGACCTCCGGGCCTAGCACAGATACGCAGTATTTT,.,TRBJ2-3,TRBV4-1,.
CATSRERGKAFF,TGTGCCACCAGCAGGGAAAGGGGGAAAGCTTTCTTT,.,TRBJ1-1,TRBV15,.
CASSAGNQEYTGELFF,TGTGCCAGCAGCGCTGGGAACCAGGAGTACACCGGGGAGCTGTTTTTT,.,TRBJ2-2,TRBV11-3,.
CASSLETGVAEAFF,TGTGCCAGCAGCTTAGAAACAGGGGTGGCTGAAGCTTTCTTT,TRBD1,TRBJ1-1,TRBV7-9,few
CASSVNELSPQHF,TGTGCCAGCAGCGTAAATGAACTGTCACCCCAGCATTTT,.,TRBJ1-5,TRBV9,.
CAWSGSGGKGSREQYF,TGTGCCTGGAGTGGTAGCGGGGGAAAGGGGTCACGCGAGCAGTACTTC,TRBD2,TRBJ2-7,TRBV30,.
CAWSRPGRGLSYNSPLHF,TGTGCCTGGAGTCGCCCGGGACGGGGCCTCTCCTATAATTCACCCCTCCACTTT,.,TRBJ1-6,TRBV30,few
CASSKDTARGYTF,TGTGCCAGCAGCAAAGACACAGCTAGAGGCTACACCTTC,.,TRBJ1-2,TRBV28,.
CASSLRPNAPLHF,TGTGCCAGCAGCTTAAGGCCAAACGCACCCCTCCACTTT,.,TRBJ1-6,TRBV11-2,few
CATRKTGASDTQYF,TGTGCCACCAGAAAGACAGGGGCTTCAGATACGCAGTATTTT,TRBD1,TRBJ2-3,TRBV15,.
CASSPVSGSADTQYF,TGTGCCAGCAGCCCAGTGAGCGGGAGCGCAGATACGCAGTATTTT,TRBD2,TRBJ2-3,TRBV7-6,.
CASSRRQGSNTGELFF,TGTGCCAGCTCGCGGCGACAGGGGTCGAACACCGGGGAGCTGTTTTTT,TRBD1,TRBJ2-2,TRBV18,once
CAFPTTSGSWYNEQFF,TGTGCCTTCCCCACTACTAGCGGGAGTTGGTACAATGAGCAGTTCTTC,TRBD2,TRBJ2-1,TRBV27,.
CASSLVATYNEQFF,TGCGCCAGCAGCTTGGTGGCTACCTACAATGAGCAGTTCTTC,.,TRBJ2-1,TRBV5-1,.
CASSRRDSQYNSPLHF,TGTGCCAGTAGTAGGAGGGACAGCCAATATAATTCACCCCTCCACTTT,TRBD1,TRBJ1-6,TRBV19,.
CASSFAGVTEAFF,TGTGCCAGCAGTTTCGCAGGGGTAACTGAAGCTTTCTTT,.,TRBJ1-1,TRBV27,.
CASSVTGQGNSPLHF,TGTGCCAGCAGTGTAACGGGACAGGGGAATTCACCCCTCCACTTT,TRBD1,TRBJ1-6,TRBV2,.
CASSLDSTGELFF,TGTGCCAGCAGCTTAGACAGCACCGGGGAGCTGTTTTTT,.,TRBJ2-2,TRBV7-9,.
CASSLAYGRTPEAFF,TGTGCCAGCAGCTTAGCGTATGGAAGAACCCCTGAAGCTTTCTTT,.,TRBJ1-1,TRBV7-9,.
CASSFGGYTDTQYF,TGTGCCAGCAGCTTCGGAGGGTACACAGATACGCAGTATTTT,.,TRBJ2-3,TRBV5-4,.
CASRDTGQGGYTF,TGTGCCAGCCGCGATACGGGGCAAGGTGGCTACACCTTC,.,TRBJ1-2,TRBV19,few
CASAYDRNTGELFF,TGTGCTAGTGCCTACGACAGAAACACCGGGGAGCTGTTTTTT,.,TRBJ2-2,TRBV12-5,once
CAWGQENTEAFF,TGTGCCTGGGGACAGGAGAACACTGAAGCTTTCTTT,TRBD1,TRBJ1-1,TRBV30,.
CASSASSYEQYF,TGTGCCAGCAGTGCCAGTTCCTACGAGCAGTACTTC,.,TRBJ2-7,TRBV6-1,.
CASSSGDRDHQPQHF,TGTGCCAGCAGCTCCGGGGACAGGGATCATCAGCCCCAGCATTTT,TRBD1,TRBJ1-5,TRBV7-9,.
CASSGGQNYNSPLHF,TGCGCCAGCAGCGGGGGACAGAATTATAATTCACCCCTCCACTTT,TRBD1,TRBJ1-6,TRBV5-1,.
CASSDPAKGGYTF,TGTGCCAGCAGTGACCCGGCAAAAGGGGGCTACACCTTC,.,TRBJ1-2,TRBV6-4,.
CASRLTGSYEQYF,TGCGCCAGCAGGTTGACAGGGAGCTACGAGCAGTACTTC,TRBD1,TRBJ2-7,TRBV5-1,.
CASSPKTLNTEAFF,TGTGCCAGCTCACCAAAGACCCTTAACACTGAAGCTTTCTTT,.,TRBJ1-1,TRBV18,.
CASSLSSWEAQETQYF,TGTGCCAGCAGCTTGTCTTCATGGGAGGCACAAGAGACCCAGTACTTC,.,TRBJ2-5,TRBV5-6,.
CASKPGSSYNEQFF,TGTGCCAGCAAGCCAGGGAGCTCCTACAATGAGCAGTTCTTC,.,TRBJ2-1,TRBV6-5,.
CASSLEDRLNTEAFF,TGTGCCAGCAGCTTAGAAGACAGGCTGAACACTGAAGCTTTCTTT,.,TRBJ1-1,TRBV7-2,.
CASKSYQGTGNQPQHF,TGTGCCAGTAAATCATATCAGGGGACGGGCAATCAGCCCCAGCATTTT,.,TRBJ1-5,TRBV19,once
CASNPRTGLGIEAFF,TGTGCCAGCAACCCTAGGACAGGGTTGGGCATTGAAGCTTTCTTT,TRBD1,TRBJ1-1,TRBV2,.
CASTLLSGGNQPQHF,TGTGCCAGCACCCTACTCTCAGGAGGAAACCAGCCCCAGCATTTT,.,TRBJ1-5,TRBV28,.
CASSLEGARLAVIQETQYF,TGTGCCAGCAGCTTAGAAGGAGCCCGACTAGCGGTCATCCAAGAGACCCAGTACTTC,TRBD2,TRBJ2-5,TRBV11-2,.
CASSLSAGGRETQYF,TGTGCCAGCAGTTTATCAGCGGGAGGGCGCGAGACCCAGTACTTC,TRBD2,TRBJ2-5,TRBV27,.
CASSPNPRGTTDTQYF,TGTGCCAGCAGTCCAAACCCGAGGGGGACCACAGATACGCAGTATTTT,.,TRBJ2-3,TRBV7-2,few
CASSDFNTGELFF,TGTGCCAGCAGTGATTTTAACACCGGGGAGCTGTTTTTT,.,TRBJ2-2,TRBV27,.
CASSEDLGGGYTF,TGCGCCAGCAGTGAGGATTTGGGGGGTGGCTACACCTTC,.,TRBJ1-2,TRBV10-2,.
CATEEETQYF,TGTGCCACGGAAGAAGAGACCCAGTACTTC,.,TRBJ2-5,TRBV7-9,.
CASSRDRSSPLHF,TGCGCCAGCAGCCGGGACAGATCTTCACCCCTCCACTTT,TRBD1,TRBJ1-6,TRBV4-1,.
CASSSIGAGAEAFF,TGCGCCAGCAGCTCGATTGGGGCAGGGGCTGAAGCTTTCTTT,.,TRBJ1-1,TRBV5-1,.
CASSFFPLEETQYF,TGTGCCAGCAGCTTCTTTCCACTGGAAGAGACCCAGTACTTC,.,TRBJ2-5,TRBV7-3,.
CASSAAGTYEQYF,TGTGCCAGCAGTGCGGCAGGGACCTACGAGCAGTACTTC,.,TRBJ2-7,TRBV2,.
CASSPGQGTSGYTF,TGCGCCAGCAGCCCCGGACAGGGGACGAGTGGCTACACCTTC,TRBD1,TRBJ1-2,TRBV5-1,.